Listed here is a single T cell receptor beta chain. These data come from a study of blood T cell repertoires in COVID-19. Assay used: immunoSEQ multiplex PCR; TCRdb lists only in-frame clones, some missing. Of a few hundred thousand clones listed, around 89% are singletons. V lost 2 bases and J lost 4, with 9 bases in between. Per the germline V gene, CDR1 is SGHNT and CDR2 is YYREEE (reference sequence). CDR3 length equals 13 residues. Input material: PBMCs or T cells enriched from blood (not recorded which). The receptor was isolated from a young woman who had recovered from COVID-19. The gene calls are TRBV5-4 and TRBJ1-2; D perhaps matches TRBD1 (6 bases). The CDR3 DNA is TGTGCCAGCAGCTTAACAGGGAGCTATGGCTACACCTTC. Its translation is CASSLTGSYGYTF.